The 24 T cell receptor beta chains listed next were all sequenced from one sample in a study of blood T cells in healthy people across ages. For the second PCR, which ran for 7 to 11 cycles, a sample-barcoded 5' primer and a J-beta primer mix were used. TCRdb analysed the 5' RACE reads with MiXCR anew, one entry per CDR3 protein. The sample has around 900,000 distinct CDR3 sequences, under 35% seen once. The sample taken for sequencing was blood. The source of these receptors is a woman over 75 in good health.

This clonotype appeared many times. The chain employs TRBV4-3 and TRBJ1-6; D unclear. The length of the CDR3 is 16 residues. The germline V and J ends were trimmed by 0 bases and 1 base, with 7 bases remaining between them. Germline lookup yields CDR1 LGHNA and CDR2 YSLEER. The CDR3 protein is CASSQDPGSYNSPLHF. CDR3 in DNA: TGCGCCAGCAGCCAAGATCCAGGTTCCTATAATTCACCCCTCCACTTT.

This clonotype occurred a few times. In DNA, the CDR3 is TGTGCCAGCAGCTTAAAGGGGCACATGAACACTGAAGCTTTCTTT. Translated, it gives CASSLKGHMNTEAFF. The V and J genes are TRBV11-3 and TRBJ1-1; maybe TRBD1 (5 bases). Trimming cost V 2 bases and J 0 bases, with 10 bases left between them. The germline V gene has CDR1 SGHNT and CDR2 YENEEA. This CDR3 comprises 15 residues.

In its sample, this clonotype was seen a few times. The rearrangement links TRBV5-1 to TRBJ1-4, with D perhaps matching TRBD1 (5 bases). The germline CDR1 and CDR2 sequences are SGHRS and YFSETQ. The V gene lost 0 bases and the J gene lost 3 bases, with 9 bases spanning the gap. The CDR3 is 15 residues long. The CDR3 DNA sequence: TGCGCCAGCAGCTTGGGGGGGGGAGCTAATGAAAAACTGTTTTTT. Translating it yields CASSLGGGANEKLFF. Complete variable domain (other parts from reference TRBV5-1 and TRBJ1-4): KAGVTQTPRYLIKTRGQQVTLSCSPISGHRSVSWYQQTPGQGLQFLFEYFSETQRNKGNFPGRFSGRQFSNSRSEMNVSTLELGDSALYLCASSLGGGANEKLFFGSGTQLSVL.

This clonotype has at least ten counts. This chain joins TRBV20-1 and TRBJ2-7; TRBD1 agrees at 8 bases. Trimming took 4 bases from V and 3 from J; bases not matched to a gene: 8. Germline CDR1 and CDR2: DFQATT and SNEGSKA (reference sequence). This CDR3 comprises 14 residues. In DNA, the CDR3 is TGCAGTGCTACCCTCGGACAGGGAGGCTACGAGCAGTACTTC. Protein product: CSATLGQGGYEQYF.

This clonotype was seen ten or more times. V and J are TRBV2 and TRBJ2-5; tentative D call: TRBD1 (6 bases). The CDR3 loop spans 13 amino acids. V dropped 3 bases and J dropped 3 bases, with 8 bases sitting between them. CDR1 and CDR2 (germline): SNHLY, FYNNEI. The CDR3 is CASSDGGEETQYF. CDR3 in DNA: TGTGCCAGCAGTGATGGGGGCGAAGAGACCCAGTACTTC.

Ten or more counts support this clonotype. The chain carries TRBV6-2 or TRBV6-3 and TRBJ1-2; the D gene is possibly TRBD1 (5 bases). This CDR3 is 13 amino acids long. Trimming left V 5 bases short and J 4 bases short, with 11 bases between. CDR1 is MNHEY, CDR2 SVGEGT, per germline. This CDR3 reads CASSPRTPYGYTF. CDR3 bases: TGTGCCAGCAGTCCCAGGACACCCTATGGCTACACCTTC.

This clonotype was seen ten or more times. The V and J genes are TRBV24-1 and TRBJ2-3, with TRBD2 matching over 10 bases. Germline values: CDR1 KGHDR, CDR2 SFDVKD. V dropped 4 bases and J dropped 4; count of bases not matched to a gene: 7. CDR3 length equals 16 residues. CDR3 in DNA: TGTGCCACCAGTGAGACCGGGACTAGCGTATCAGATACGCAGTATTTT. It yields the protein CATSETGTSVSDTQYF.

This clonotype was counted only a few times. The chain carries TRBV18 and TRBJ1-2; D unresolved. V lost 3 bases and J lost 11, with 16 bases in between. Germline CDR1 KGHSH, CDR2 LQKENI. The CDR3 runs 13 residues. The CDR3 is CASSPGSSFPYTF. CDR3 DNA: TGTGCCAGCTCACCTGGGTCTTCCTTCCCTTACACCTTC.

This chain joins TRBV7-2 and TRBJ2-5; D is unresolved. The J call is doubtful: the DNA matches TRBJ2-1 better. CDR3 length: 14 residues. Looked up from germline, CDR1 is SGHTA and CDR2 is FQGNSA. The CDR3 loop reads CASSLRPYQETQFF. The CDR3 DNA reads TGTGCCAGCAGCTTACGACCGTACCAAGAGACCCAGTTCTTC.

This clonotype showed up many times. The chain employs TRBV5-5 and TRBJ2-7; TRBD2 might be the D (5 bases). V dropped 4 bases and J dropped 4 bases, with 21 bases sitting between them. CDR3 size: 16 residues. Germline CDR1 SGHKS, CDR2 YYEKEE (reference sequence). As DNA, the CDR3 is TGTGCCAGCAGCCCAATAGGGTCCGTGCGGGTGTACGAGCAGTACTTC. Translation: CASSPIGSVRVYEQYF.

This clonotype was observed a handful of times. The gene calls are TRBV24-1 and TRBJ2-3, with 8 bases fitting TRBD1. After removal of 10 bases from V and 5 bases from J, the junction contained 10 bases not matched to a gene. The CDR3 spans 14 residues. CDR1 is KGHDR, CDR2 SFDVKD, per germline. The CDR3 reads CATEMQGAVDTQYF. CDR3 nucleotides: TGTGCCACTGAGATGCAGGGGGCCGTAGATACGCAGTATTTT.

This clonotype was observed a handful of times. V is TRBV7-2 and J is TRBJ1-4; D gene uncertain. There are 16 residues in the CDR3. V lost 5 bases, J lost 5 bases, and 18 bases lay in between. In germline, CDR1 is SGHTA, CDR2 FQGNSA. The CDR3: CASSPGSPRKNEKLFF. In DNA, the CDR3 is TGTGCCAGCAGCCCGGGCTCACCTAGGAAAAATGAAAAACTGTTTTTT.

This chain joins TRBV5-5 and TRBJ2-2, with D tentatively TRBD1 (5 bases). V was shortened by 4 bases and J by 7 bases, with 17 bases between the two germline ends. The CDR3 is made up of 15 amino acids. Looked up from germline, CDR1 is SGHKS and CDR2 is YYEKEE (reference sequence). CDR3 sequence (DNA): TGTGCCAGCAGCGTCGAAGGGGTCCGAGGCGGGGAGCTGTTTTTT. Protein product: CASSVEGVRGGELFF.

This clonotype was counted between two and nine times. Since a much larger clone is just one base distant, this may be a read error. The V call is TRBV7-2, the J call TRBJ2-7; 7 bases are shared with TRBD2. CDR1 and CDR2 (germline): SGHTA, FQGNSA. The CDR3 is made up of 14 amino acids. V shed 3 bases, J shed 10 bases, and the junction held 12 bases outside the gene matches. The CDR3 loop reads CASSLGGLSEAQYF. The CDR3 DNA reads TGTGCCAGCAGCTTGGGGGGACTATCGGAGGCCCAGTACTTC.

The chain joins TRBV27 to TRBJ2-3; 10 nucleotides agree with TRBD2. CDR3 length equals 19 residues. CDR1 MNHEY and CDR2 SMNVEV come from the germline V gene (reference sequence). V was clipped by 6 bases and J by 0 bases; unmatched bases: 15. The CDR3 protein is CASRRRKLLAGQSTDTQYF. CDR3 nucleotides: TGTGCCAGCAGGAGAAGAAAACTACTAGCGGGGCAAAGCACAGATACGCAGTATTTT.

To note about this clonotype: A much larger clonotype is one base distant, so this may be a read error. The CDR3: CASRLTPRASNEQYF. CDR3 DNA: TGTGCCAGCAGACTGACCCCTCGTGCCTCTAATGAGCAGTACTTC. This sequence joins TRBV2 and TRBJ2-5, with D unresolved. The V gene's germline CDR1 is SNHLY and CDR2 FYNNEI. This CDR3 comprises 15 residues. Trimming pared 6 bases from V and 11 bases from J, leaving 25 bases between.

V gene TRBV19 combines with J gene TRBJ2-7, with D uncertain. V was clipped by 3 bases and J by 2 bases, with 8 bases between them. The germline gives CDR1 LNHDA, CDR2 SQIVND (reference sequence). CDR3 size: 13 residues. CDR3 amino acids: CASSIGLTYEQYF. DNA of the CDR3: TGTGCCAGTAGTATCGGATTGACCTACGAGCAGTACTTC.

In the case of this clonotype: A much larger clone sits a single nucleotide away, making a read error possible. The rearrangement uses TRBV7-9 and TRBJ2-7; 8 bases map to TRBD1. The CDR3 runs 16 residues. The germline V gene encodes CDR1 SEHNR and CDR2 FQNEAQ (reference sequence). The CDR3 DNA reads TGTGCCAGCAGTTACGGGACAGGCGCTTTCTCCCACGAGCAGTACTTC. Amino acids: CASSYGTGAFSHEQYF.

This clonotype was counted many times. V usage is TRBV2 and J usage is TRBJ2-1; 10 bases line up with TRBD2. J gave up 0 bases and V 8 bases, and 4 bases lay outside the gene matches. Germline V gene lookup returns CDR1 SNHLY and CDR2 FYNNEI. This CDR3 is 15 amino acids long. CDR3 residues: CASRASGGSYNEQFF. In DNA, the CDR3 is TGTGCCAGCCGGGCTAGCGGGGGCTCCTACAATGAGCAGTTCTTC.

This clonotype showed up many times. The rearrangement links TRBV6-1 to TRBJ2-1, with 8 bases aligning to TRBD2. CDR3 length equals 16 residues. Trimming removed 3 bases from V and 0 bases from J; junction bases left unmatched: 4. Germline lookup yields CDR1 MNHNS and CDR2 SASEGT. Written as DNA, the CDR3 is TGTGCCAGCAGTGACAGACTAGCGAGCTCCTACAATGAGCAGTTCTTC. Protein: CASSDRLASSYNEQFF.

V and J are TRBV5-5 and TRBJ1-4; D is undetermined. With 4 bases removed from V and 0 bases from J, the gap between germline ends came to 7 bases. CDR1 SGHKS and CDR2 YYEKEE come from the germline V gene (reference sequence). The CDR3 extends over 14 amino acids. CDR3 DNA sequence: TGTGCCAGCAGCACAGTTGCAACTAATGAAAAACTGTTTTTT. This gives the protein CASSTVATNEKLFF.

This clonotype was detected ten times or more. The gene calls are TRBV9 and TRBJ1-2, with D tentatively TRBD1 (6 bases). V lost 0 bases to trimming and J lost 2 bases, with 11 bases between them. This CDR3 has 15 residues. Germline CDR1 and CDR2: SGDLS and YYNGEE. The CDR3 bases are TGTGCCAGCAGCGTAGCTGGTCAGGGGAACTATGGCTACACCTTC. Its protein product is CASSVAGQGNYGYTF.

The chain links TRBV7-2 to TRBJ2-7; 7 positions agree with TRBD1. V lost 3 bases and J lost 7; bases outside the gene matches: 9. This CDR3 contains 14 residues. Germline V gene data show CDR1 as SGHTA and CDR2 as FQGNSA. CDR3 in amino acids: CASSFMGTAPEQYF. The DNA for the CDR3 is TGTGCCAGCAGCTTCATGGGGACAGCGCCGGAGCAGTACTTC. Drawing the rest from reference TRBV7-2 and TRBJ2-7, the complete variable domain is GAGVSQSPSNKVTEKGKDVELRCDPISGHTALYWYRQSLGQGLEFLIYFQGNSAPDKSGLPSDRFSAERTGGSVSTLTIQRTQQEDSAVYLCASSFMGTAPEQYFGPGTRLTVT.

This clonotype was recorded a few times. V usage is TRBV6-1 and J usage is TRBJ1-5; no definite D call. This CDR3 contains 13 residues. The V gene lost 9 bases and the J gene lost 3 bases, with 12 bases spanning the gap. CDR1 and CDR2 (germline): MNHNS, SASEGT. The CDR3 sequence: CARHTQTNQPQHF. CDR3 in DNA: TGTGCCAGGCATACACAAACCAATCAGCCCCAGCATTTT.